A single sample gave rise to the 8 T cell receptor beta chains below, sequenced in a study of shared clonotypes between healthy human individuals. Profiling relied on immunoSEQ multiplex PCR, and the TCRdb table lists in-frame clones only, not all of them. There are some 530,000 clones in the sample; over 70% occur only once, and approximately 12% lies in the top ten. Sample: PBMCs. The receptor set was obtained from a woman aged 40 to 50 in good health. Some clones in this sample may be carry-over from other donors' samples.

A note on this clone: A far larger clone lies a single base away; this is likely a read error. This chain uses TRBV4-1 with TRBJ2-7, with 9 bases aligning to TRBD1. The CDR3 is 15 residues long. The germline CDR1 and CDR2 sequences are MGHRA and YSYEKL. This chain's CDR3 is CSSSRLGDRAYEQYF. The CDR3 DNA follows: TGCTCCAGCAGCCGGTTAGGGGACAGGGCCTATGAGCAGTACTTC.

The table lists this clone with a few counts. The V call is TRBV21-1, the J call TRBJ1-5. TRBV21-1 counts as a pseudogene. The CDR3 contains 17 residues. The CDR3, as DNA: TGTGCCAGCAGCAAATGGGGGGAGGGGGTGAACAATCAGCCCCAGCATTTT. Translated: CASSKWGEGVNNQPQHF.

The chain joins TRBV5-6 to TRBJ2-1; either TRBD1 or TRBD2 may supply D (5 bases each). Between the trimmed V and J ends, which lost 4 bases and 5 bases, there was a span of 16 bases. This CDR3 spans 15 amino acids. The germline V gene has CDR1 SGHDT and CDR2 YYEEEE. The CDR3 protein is CASSPPGRRDNEQFF. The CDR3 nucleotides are TGTGCCAGCAGCCCCCCGGGGCGTAGGGACAATGAGCAGTTCTTC. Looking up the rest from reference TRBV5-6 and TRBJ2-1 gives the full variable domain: DAGVTQSPTHLIKTRGQQVTLRCSPKSGHDTVSWYQQALGQGPQFIFQYYEEEERQRGNFPDRFSGHQFPNYSSELNVNALLLGDSALYLCASSPPGRRDNEQFFGPGTRLTVL.

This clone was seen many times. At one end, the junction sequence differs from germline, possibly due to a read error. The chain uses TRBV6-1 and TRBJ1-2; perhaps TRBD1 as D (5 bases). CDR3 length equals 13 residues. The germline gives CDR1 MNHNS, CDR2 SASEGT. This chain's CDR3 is CASTRDTGGGESF. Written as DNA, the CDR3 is TGTGCCAGCACCCGCGACACAGGCGGTGGGGAGTCCTTC.

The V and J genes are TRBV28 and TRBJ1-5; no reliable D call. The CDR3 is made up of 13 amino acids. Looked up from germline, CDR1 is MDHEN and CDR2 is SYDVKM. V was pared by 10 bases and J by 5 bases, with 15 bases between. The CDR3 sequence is CATALNSHQPQHF. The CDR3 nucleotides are TGTGCCACCGCTTTAAACAGTCATCAGCCCCAGCATTTT.

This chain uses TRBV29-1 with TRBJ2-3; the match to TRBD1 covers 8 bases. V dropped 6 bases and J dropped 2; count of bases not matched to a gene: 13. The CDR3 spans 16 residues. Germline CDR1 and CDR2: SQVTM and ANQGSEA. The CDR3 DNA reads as TGCAGCGTCGTAAGCACAGGGGGTCCCCACACAGATACGCAGTATTTT. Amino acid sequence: CSVVSTGGPHTDTQYF.

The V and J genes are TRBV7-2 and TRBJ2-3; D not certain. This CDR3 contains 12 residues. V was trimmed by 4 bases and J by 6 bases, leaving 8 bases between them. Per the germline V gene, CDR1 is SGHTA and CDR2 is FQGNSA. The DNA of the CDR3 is TGTGCCAGCAGCTCCCGTGTGGATACGCAGTATTTT. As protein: CASSSRVDTQYF.

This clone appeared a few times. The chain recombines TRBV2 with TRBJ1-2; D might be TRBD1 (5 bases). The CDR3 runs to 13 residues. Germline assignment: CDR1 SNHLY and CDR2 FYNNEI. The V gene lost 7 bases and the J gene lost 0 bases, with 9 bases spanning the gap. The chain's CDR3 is CASTGQSNYGYTF. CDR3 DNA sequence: TGTGCCAGCACGGGGCAGTCTAACTATGGCTACACCTTC.